This T cell receptor beta chain was retrieved from a study of cytomegalovirus exposure and HLA in healthy donors. The length of the CDR3 is 15 residues. The germline V and J ends were trimmed by 2 bases and 2 bases, with 14 bases remaining between them. Germline CDR1 SGHDT, CDR2 YYEEEE. The protocol was immunoSEQ multiplex PCR, while the TCRdb copy is restricted to in-frame clones and leaves out a portion. The data contain 150,000 to 200,000 clones, roughly 91% of them singletons. In the case of this clone: The antigen remains unidentified.

The study, taken as a whole, reports: A few chains tied to CMV proved CMV antigen-specific in vitro. Rarity held for most TCR sequences, but there were some public TCRs that occurred in many donors.

The sequenced sample consisted of PBMCs. The rearrangement joins TRBV5-6 to TRBJ2-7; maybe TRBD2 (5 bases). The TCR sequence derives from a woman between 18 and 30 years old in good health and CMV-seropositive. As DNA, the CDR3 is TGTGCCAGCAGCTTAAAGGGTGACGGGACCTACGAGCAGTACTTC. Translation: CASSLKGDGTYEQYF.